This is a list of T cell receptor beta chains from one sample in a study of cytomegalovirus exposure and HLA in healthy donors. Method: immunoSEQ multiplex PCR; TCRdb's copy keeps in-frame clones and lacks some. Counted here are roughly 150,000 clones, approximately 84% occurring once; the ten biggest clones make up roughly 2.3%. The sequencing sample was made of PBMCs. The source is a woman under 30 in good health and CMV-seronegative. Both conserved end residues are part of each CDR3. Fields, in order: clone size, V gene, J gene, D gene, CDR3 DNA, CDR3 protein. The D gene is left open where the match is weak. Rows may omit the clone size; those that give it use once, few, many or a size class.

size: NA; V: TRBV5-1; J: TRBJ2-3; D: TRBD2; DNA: TGCGCCAGCAGCTTGGGCGGACTAGCGGGCCCCAGTTCACAAGGAACGCAGTATTTT; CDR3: CASSLGGLAGPSSQGTQYF
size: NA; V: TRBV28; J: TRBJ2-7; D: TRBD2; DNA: TGTGCCAGCACGGGCGGGAGCTCCTACGAGCAGTACTTC; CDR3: CASTGGSSYEQYF
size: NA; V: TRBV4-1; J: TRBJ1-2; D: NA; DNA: TGCGCCAGCAGCCAAGTTGTGACGGGTAACTATGGCTACACCTTC; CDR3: CASSQVVTGNYGYTF
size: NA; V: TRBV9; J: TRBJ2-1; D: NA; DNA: TGTGCCAGCAGCGTCAACGGGGGAGGGGGGGCAGTTGTCGATGAGCAGTTCTTC; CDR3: CASSVNGGGGAVVDEQFF
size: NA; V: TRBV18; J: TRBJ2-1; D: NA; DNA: TGTGCCAGCTCACCACGGCTCTTAAATGAGCAGTTCTTC; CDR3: CASSPRLLNEQFF
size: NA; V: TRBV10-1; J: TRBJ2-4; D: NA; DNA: TGCGCCAGCAGTGGCGATATCAAAAACATTCAGTACTTC; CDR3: CASSGDIKNIQYF
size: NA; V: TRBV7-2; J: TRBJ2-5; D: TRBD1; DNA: TGTGCCAGCAGCTTTGGTAGGGGGCGAGAGACCCAGTACTTC; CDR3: CASSFGRGRETQYF
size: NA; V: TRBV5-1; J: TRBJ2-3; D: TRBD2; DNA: TGCGCCAGCAGCCCTCCAGGCCTAGCGGGGGGGCCAGGGGAAGATACGCAGTATTTT; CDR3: CASSPPGLAGGPGEDTQYF
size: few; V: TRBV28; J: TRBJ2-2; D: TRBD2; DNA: TGTGCCAGCAGTCCCACCCTGGCGGGAGCGAACACCGGGGAGCTGTTTTTT; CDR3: CASSPTLAGANTGELFF
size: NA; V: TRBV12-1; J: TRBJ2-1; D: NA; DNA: TGTGCCAGCAGCTTTGATCATACTAGCGGGGGGGTAACCTACAATGAGCAGTTCTTC; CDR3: CASSFDHTSGGVTYNEQFF
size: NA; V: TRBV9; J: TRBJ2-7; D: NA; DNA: TGTGCCAGCAGCGTAGGGCCAGGGGTAACCGACGAGCAGTACTTC; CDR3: CASSVGPGVTDEQYF
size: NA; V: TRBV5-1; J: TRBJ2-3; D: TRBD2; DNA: TGCGCCAGCAGCTTGGGGAGCGGGAGGGTCTCAGATACGCAGTATTTT; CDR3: CASSLGSGRVSDTQYF
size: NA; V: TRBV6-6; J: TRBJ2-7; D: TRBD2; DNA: TGTGCCAGCAGTTACGTAGCGGGAGAAGTCGAGCAGTACTTC; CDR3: CASSYVAGEVEQYF
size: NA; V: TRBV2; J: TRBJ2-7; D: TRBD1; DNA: TGTGCCAGCATGTACGTCCAGGGACAGGACGAGCAGTACTTC; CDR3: CASMYVQGQDEQYF
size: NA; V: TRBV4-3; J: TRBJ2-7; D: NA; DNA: TGCGCCAGCAGCACGACCACCGCGGGATCGCAGTACTTC; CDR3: CASSTTTAGSQYF
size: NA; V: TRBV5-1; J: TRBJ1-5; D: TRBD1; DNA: TGCGCCAGCAGCGCTTGGACAGGGCTCAATCAGCCCCAGCATTTT; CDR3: CASSAWTGLNQPQHF
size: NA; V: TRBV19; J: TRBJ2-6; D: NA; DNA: TGTGCCAGTAGTTTGGGTGCACGCCAGGCTGGGGCCAACGTCCTGACTTTC; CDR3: CASSLGARQAGANVLTF
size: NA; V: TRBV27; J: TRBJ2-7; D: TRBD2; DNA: TGTGCCAGCAGTTTACAGCCCACTTCAGCGGGGGGCCGATACGAGCAGTACTTC; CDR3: CASSLQPTSAGGRYEQYF
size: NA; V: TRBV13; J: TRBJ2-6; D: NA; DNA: TGTGCCAGCAGCCCTAGGCCCTCTGGGGCCAACGTCCTGACTTTC; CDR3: CASSPRPSGANVLTF
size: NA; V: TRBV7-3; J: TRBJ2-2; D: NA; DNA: TGTGCCAGCAGCCCAAAAACAAACACCGGGGAGCTGTTTTTT; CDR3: CASSPKTNTGELFF